This T cell receptor (beta chain) was captured in a study of chemoradiotherapy in HPV16-positive cancers. The wider study: Candidate HPV-specific T-cell clones and common TCR motifs came from functional assays in a couple of HPV16-positive patients. Regarding the study as a whole: Functional assays defining HPV-specific T cells used only a couple of HPV16-positive patients.

Note on this clone: Its specificity is not known.

Produced via immunoSEQ multiplex PCR; TCRdb's table is partial and in-frame only. There are 10,000 to 15,000 clones in the sample; roughly 61% occur only once, and around 20% lies in the top ten. CDR3 size: 11 residues. The TCR was taken from a human donor with HPV-associated anogenital cancer. Specimen collection occurred from a patient who underwent chemoradiotherapy. The rearrangement joins TRBV21-1 to TRBJ1-5. TRBV21-1 is a pseudogene. DNA for the CDR3: TGTGCCGGCCGGCCGAGCCAGCCCCAGCATTTT. Protein product: CAGRPSQPQHF.